The following is a TCR beta chain sequence with its context. Trimming stripped 3 bases from V and 4 bases from J, with 21 bases between. The germline V gene encodes CDR1 SGHNT and CDR2 YYREEE (reference sequence). This CDR3 is 17 amino acids long. The data derive from a study of shared clonotypes between healthy human individuals. All the donors were Caucasian adults who lived in Nashville, Tennessee. Naive CD4+ cells were CD45RA-selected; the remaining cells were memory. Data came from immunoSEQ multiplex PCR; TCRdb stores just in-frame clones and leaves some out. This table has 2 million to 2.5 million clones, 85% to 95% appearing once.

The clonotype was recovered from a man between 18 and 29 years old in good health. Some clones in this sample may be carry-over from other donors' samples. Specimen: naive CD4+ T cells from PBMCs. Subset of the sample: CD45RA+ positively selected. The J gene is TRBJ2-3, the V gene TRBV5-4, with D possibly being TRBD1 (7 bases). As DNA, the CDR3 is TGTGCCAGCAGCTCTCCTCGACAGGGTAGGAGGGCAGATACGCAGTATTTT. This gives the protein CASSSPRQGRRADTQYF.